The text below deals with one TCR beta chain. Within one base of it there is no much larger clone, and no base qualities were kept. These data come from a study of T cells after yellow fever vaccination (dated 2019 in TCRdb). Regarding the study in general: Memory subsets (EM, EMRA, CM and Tscm) were sorted on a BD FACS Aria III using CD3, CD45RA, CCR7 and CD95 staining. The SMART-Seq v4 Ultra Low Input RNA kit was used to prepare libraries from fractions with low cell numbers. To track T-cell clones before and after primary and booster YFV17D yellow fever vaccination, bulk TCR alpha and beta repertoires were sequenced longitudinally. The cohort comprised two healthy male donors, one aged 18 to 30 and one aged 30 to 39 years. Blood samples were taken at several timepoints before and after primary and secondary immunization, and bulk PBMC replicates and cell subsets were isolated. Sorting of memory subsets took place on days 0, 15 and 45 and at 18 months after primary vaccination, as well as on days 0, 15 and 45 after the 30-year booster. Study-wide conclusions, independent of this receptor: Computational filtering was required because FACS-sorted repertoires could contain abundant contaminating clonotypes from the bulk population. Most clones expanded after primary vaccination were re-detected after the booster (96% of CD4 and 80% to 90% of CD8), suggesting broad memory maintenance. In the sorted memory subsets on day 0, nearly all of the vaccine-responding clonotypes fell below detection. A small fraction of clonotypes showed up in both the CD4 and CD8 compartments, probably as a result of convergent recombination. The study included only a couple of donors, which limits how far the findings can be generalized. Compared with the primary T-cell response, the secondary T-cell response was faster but weaker, reaching its peak on day 5 rather than on day 15.

Reading the label with the study, this specimen's treatment or condition is: live attenuated yellow fever vaccine strain. A standard Ficoll-Paque protocol was used to isolate PBMCs from peripheral blood. The RNeasy Micro Kit was used to extract RNA from sorted memory subsets. Synthesis of TCR cDNA relied on 5'RACE template switching, a step that introduced a universal primer site along with unique molecular identifiers. Priming of cDNA synthesis was performed from both the TCR alpha and TCR beta constant segments. Libraries were amplified in two PCR steps, with sample barcodes and sequencing adapters added in the second step. Libraries were sequenced on Illumina HiSeq 2500 (2x100 bp) or NovaSeq (2x150 bp). The authors' pipeline ran thus. Reads were demultiplexed and collapsed into UMI consensus sequences with MIGEC, and V(D)J alignment was performed with MiXCR. Using edgeR on replicate PBMC samples, clonotypes were called vaccine-responding if FDR was below 0.01 and the log2 fold change was above 5 up to day 15. Each bulk clonotype received a CD4 or CD8 identity based on whether the sequenced CD4 or CD8 repertoire contained that clonotype at higher abundance. To estimate how each clone was distributed across memory phenotypes, clonotype frequencies in memory subsets were weighted by the numbers of FACS-sorted cells. TCRdb ran its own pipeline on the public reads, namely fastp trimming at Q25 and MiXCR clone calling, and kept in-frame beta chains. Merged by CDR3 protein, the rows form single entries marked with the most common genes and DNA. For this entry, the V and J calls and clone size follow TCRdb and not the study's own pipeline. The sample table holds about 22,000 distinct CDR3 sequences, of which roughly 5.5% were seen once. Together, the top ten hold about 20% of the sample.

This clonotype originated in a man between 18 and 35 years old who received the YFV17D yellow fever vaccine. The sample was PBMCs, either bulk or a sorted T-cell subset (CD4+, CD8+, memory, or dextramer-sorted; not recorded which), taken about 49 days after the first yellow fever vaccination.

The nucleotide sequence reads TGCAGTGCTAGAGATCGGGGGCAGGGTGGTCGGACTGAAGCTTTCTTT. This yields the protein CSARDRGQGGRTEAFF. The V and J genes are TRBV20-1 and TRBJ1-1, with TRBD1 as a weak D call on 6 bases. CDR1 and CDR2, looked up from the germline V gene (reference sequence), are DFQATT and SNEGSKA. V is shortened by 0 bases, J by 5 bases, and the region joining them spans 19 bases. CDR3 length: 16 amino acids, cysteine to phenylalanine. The kept DNA is CDR3 alone, 48 bases in frame from the first base.